Detailed here is one T cell receptor beta chain. Its antigen is unknown. Coverage ceases 3 residues before the CDR3 finishes, and the germline J gene fills in the end. This entry is derived from a study of T cells in women clearing cervical HPV infection. The germline V gene encodes CDR1 GTSNPN and CDR2 SVGIG (reference sequence). The CDR3 contains 13 residues. All donors had a single incident cervical HPV16 infection, not prevalent. The study's findings and limits: T-cell numbers per sample were unknown and may explain richness differences. Associations may precede or follow infection; HPV-specific or memory T cells were not isolated.

The repertoire was sequenced with immunoSEQ multiplex PCR; TCRdb's copy has only in-frame clones and lacks some. The sample includes fewer than 30,000 clones. The receptor was derived from a woman aged 18 to 75 with a cervical HPV16 infection that either progressed to CIN3+ or cleared (not recorded which). The V call is TRBV30, the J call TRBJ2-3; 7 nucleotides agree with TRBD1. Sequencing was done on a sample of blood buffy coat. CDR3 DNA (partial): TGTGCCTGGAGTCAGGGCACAGGGGAGACG. Protein sequence: CAWSQGTGET. The whole CDR3 sequence is CAWSQGTGETQYF. Variable domain in full (rest from reference TRBV30 and TRBJ2-3): SQTIHQWPATLVQPVGSPLSLECTVEGTSNPNLYWYRQAAGRGLQLLFYSVGIGQISSEVPQNLSASRPQDRQFILSSKKLLLSDSGFYLCAWSQGTGETQYFGPGTRLTVL.